This TCR beta chain came from a study of blood T cells in healthy people across ages. A second roughly 6 to 12 cycle PCR used barcoded and J-beta primers. TCRdb re-derived calls from the 5' RACE reads in MiXCR, one entry per CDR3 protein. The table records approximately 1.5 million distinct CDR3 sequences, roughly 32% of them present only once. Germline-derived CDR1 and CDR2 are SGHVS and FNYEAQ. This CDR3 comprises 13 residues. V gave up 1 base and J gave up 5 bases, with 6 bases separating them. The chain recombines TRBV7-6 with TRBJ1-5; D gene ambiguous. The specimen sequenced was blood. This clonotype originated in a woman aged 25 to 39 in good health. The DNA of the CDR3 is TGTGCCAGCAGCTTAGAGGCGGATCAGCCCCAGCATTTT. It specifies CASSLEADQPQHF.